This TCR beta chain was retrieved from a study of cytomegalovirus exposure and HLA in healthy donors. V was pared by 0 bases and J by 1 base, with 6 bases of the junction left unmatched. Per the germline V gene, CDR1 is LGHNA and CDR2 is YSLEER. The CDR3 spans 16 residues. The PCR ran on 60 Vbeta and 13 Jbeta primers. TCRdb's table, derived via immunoSEQ multiplex PCR, lists solely in-frame clones and lacks some. Of over 110,000 clones listed, just under 85% are singletons. The J gene is TRBJ2-7, the V gene TRBV4-3, with 7 bases identical to TRBD1. Source material: PBMCs. This sequence originates from a woman aged 60-75 years in good health and CMV-seropositive. CDR3: CASSQETGPPSYEQYF. CDR3 nucleotide sequence: TGCGCCAGCAGCCAAGAGACAGGGCCCCCATCCTACGAGCAGTACTTC.